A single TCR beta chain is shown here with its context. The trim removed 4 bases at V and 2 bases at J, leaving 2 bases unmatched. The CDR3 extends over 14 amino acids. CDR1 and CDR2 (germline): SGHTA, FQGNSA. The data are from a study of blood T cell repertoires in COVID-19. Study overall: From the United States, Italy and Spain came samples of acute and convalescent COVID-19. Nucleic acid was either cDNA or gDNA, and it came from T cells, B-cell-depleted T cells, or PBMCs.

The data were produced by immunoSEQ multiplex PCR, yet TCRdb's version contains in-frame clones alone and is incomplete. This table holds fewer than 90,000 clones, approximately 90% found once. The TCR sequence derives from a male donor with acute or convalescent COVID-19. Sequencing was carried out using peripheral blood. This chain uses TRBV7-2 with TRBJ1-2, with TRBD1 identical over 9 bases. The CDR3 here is CASSSDRGNYGYTF. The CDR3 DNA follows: TGTGCCAGCAGCTCTGACAGGGGGAACTATGGCTACACCTTC.